This record concerns one T cell receptor beta chain sequence. No cognate antigen has been identified for it. The junction departs from germline at one end; a sequencing error may be responsible. The record originates from a study of post-analysis software for immune sequencing data (dated by TCRdb to 2014 to 2015). Notes on the research overall: Relapsing-remitting, secondary progressive and progressive-relapsing multiple sclerosis were recorded as disease courses, and subtype annotation was lacking for some patients. The patient repertoires were compared against approximately ten previously published healthy control repertoires obtained from donors aged about 6 to 26 years. A subset of samples was prepared in parallel using single-end sample barcoding, then pooled and co-amplified after Illumina adapter ligation. The investigation overall reported the following: Direct clustering with F measure revealed strong co-clustering of samples prepared in the same batch, which led to a batch-effect correction. Compared with controls, multiple sclerosis patients had significantly lower normalized Chao1 diversity, a finding suggesting substantial peripheral T-cell clonal expansion. The control group was slightly older than the multiple sclerosis patient group. Significantly higher frequencies in patients than in controls were found for a few TRBV segments, including TRBV5-6, TRBV5-1 and TRBV20-1.

Via the germline V gene, CDR1 is SGHRS and CDR2 YFSETQ. The cysteine opens and the phenylalanine closes a CDR3 of 15 amino acids. CDR3 DNA is the only sequence kept; it has 45 bases, read in frame from the first base. Library preparation employed PCR. TCRdb shows the sequencer as Illumina HiSeq 2500. To reduce PCR and sequencing biases, unique molecular identifiers were built into the TCR beta cDNA libraries. About 500,000 cDNA molecules were obtained for every 1 to 10 million input T cells, so each molecule roughly corresponded to one T cell. Patient libraries were prepared and sequenced with the same protocol used for the earlier healthy control dataset. Samples belonging to the same batch were prepared together, multiplexed and sequenced on a shared HiSeq lane. The original pipeline was this. MIGEC handled the raw barcoded reads, throwing out single-read molecular identifier groups before consensus assembly and CDR3 extraction. Clonotype tables were post-analysed with VDJtools, and diversity was normalized by down-sampling all datasets to the smallest sample size. To correct batch-related cross-sample contamination, repertoire overlap clustering matched CDR3 amino acid sequences but not nucleotide sequences. TCRdb took the public reads, trimmed them with fastp at Q25, ran MiXCR for clone calling and kept in-frame beta chains. Every CDR3 protein is listed once, alongside the most common genes and DNA of its rows. TCRdb assigned the V and J calls; the authors' analysis was not used. This sample lists about 770,000 distinct CDR3 sequences; just over 45% were detected once. The top ten hold roughly 5% of the sample.

TCR beta repertoires were profiled from peripheral blood of 10 to 15 young patients with multiple sclerosis to demonstrate the VDJtools post-analysis software. The multiple sclerosis patients were children and adolescents ranging in age from about 6 to 17 years. The material sequenced was blood. The chain employs TRBV5-1 and TRBJ1-2; matching of 5 bases hints at TRBD1 as the D gene. The TCR comes from a girl aged 10 to 17 with multiple sclerosis. The CDR3 is CASSLGDGTVYDYTF. At the DNA level, the sequence is TGCGCCAGCAGCTTGGGTGACGGGACCGTATATGACTACACCTTC.